The 18 T cell receptor beta chains given below trace back to one sample, sequenced in a study of cytomegalovirus exposure and HLA in healthy donors (dated by TCRdb to about 2017). Receptor libraries were prepared by the immunoSEQ multiplex PCR assay. For the multiplex PCR, a mixture combining 60 forward primers for TCR Vbeta segments and 13 reverse primers for TCR Jbeta segments was used. Imported from immuneACCESS, the table was reduced by TCRdb to in-frame sequences with V and J called. These copies leave out some clones; in studies compared against another copy, an unresolved V gene accounts for under half, and the cause of the remainder is not known. This sample has 35,000 to 40,000 clones in its table, and around three fifths of those were observed once. The ten largest clones take up more than 15% of the sample. The sequencing sample was made of PBMCs. These receptors came from a man aged 45-60 years in good health and CMV-seropositive.

The chain employs TRBV2 and TRBJ1-2, with D perhaps matching TRBD1 (6 bases). Per the germline V gene, CDR1 is SNHLY and CDR2 is FYNNEI. The CDR3 runs to 13 residues. Trimming took 7 bases from V and 2 from J, leaving 11 bases between them. The CDR3 DNA is TGTGCCAGCAAGGCAGGGGAAAACTATGGCTACACCTTC. Translated, it gives CASKAGENYGYTF.

This sequence joins TRBV10-3 and TRBJ1-2; TRBD1 matches 7 bases. The germline gives CDR1 ENHRY, CDR2 SYGVKD. The junction had 7 bases not matched to a gene; V was cut back by 7 bases and J by 5 bases. The CDR3 extends over 13 amino acids. CDR3 amino acids: CAITGTVDYGYTF. DNA for the CDR3: TGTGCCATCACTGGGACAGTTGATTATGGCTACACCTTC.

This chain uses TRBV7-2 with TRBJ1-4, with D unresolved. The CDR3 is 15 amino acids. The V gene's germline CDR1 is SGHTA and CDR2 FQGNSA. V was clipped by 5 bases and J by 4 bases, with 14 bases between them. CDR3 in amino acids: CASSTYTERNEKLFF. For the CDR3, the DNA is TGTGCCAGCAGCACCTACACAGAACGTAATGAAAAACTGTTTTTT.

The J gene is TRBJ1-2, the V gene TRBV4-3, with 8 bases matching TRBD1. This CDR3 region has 14 residues. V trimming: 5 bases; J trimming: 3 bases; junction bases outside the gene matches: 5. Germline CDR1 LGHNA, CDR2 YSLEER. The CDR3, as DNA: TGCGCCAGCAGCTCCACAGGGGGTGACTATGGCTACACCTTC. Protein: CASSSTGGDYGYTF.

The chain links TRBV28 to TRBJ1-5; D unresolved. Germline values: CDR1 MDHEN, CDR2 SYDVKM. The V gene lost 2 bases and the J gene lost 5 bases, with 10 bases spanning the gap. This CDR3 is 14 amino acids long. CDR3 sequence reads: CASSLGREDQPQHF. The CDR3 DNA reads TGTGCCAGCAGTTTAGGAAGGGAGGATCAGCCCCAGCATTTT. Supplemented by reference TRBV28 and TRBJ1-5, the full variable domain reads DVKVTQSSRYLVKRTGEKVFLECVQDMDHENMFWYRQDPGLGLRLIYFSYDVKMKEKGDIPEGYSVSREKKERFSLILESASTNQTSMYLCASSLGREDQPQHFGDGTRLSIL.

This rearrangement joins TRBV11-2 to TRBJ1-3; no firm D call. Germline values: CDR1 SGHAT, CDR2 FQNNGV. Trimming left V 5 bases short and J 0 bases short, with 20 bases between. There are 18 residues in the CDR3. The CDR3 nucleotides read TGTGCCAGCAGCCAAACGAGAGGGCGGACGACCTCTGGAAACACCATATATTTT. Amino acid sequence: CASSQTRGRTTSGNTIYF.

V gene TRBV7-9 combines with J gene TRBJ2-7; 7 bases are a match to TRBD2. This CDR3 spans 17 amino acids. V trimming: 5 bases; J trimming: 3 bases; junction bases outside the gene matches: 16. Germline lookup yields CDR1 SEHNR and CDR2 FQNEAQ (reference sequence). CDR3 sequence reads: CASSQTRSGAWGYEQYF. The CDR3 DNA follows: TGTGCCAGCAGCCAGACCCGAAGCGGGGCGTGGGGCTACGAGCAGTACTTC.

The V gene is TRBV28, the J gene TRBJ1-5, with D possibly being TRBD1 (5 bases). Germline V gene lookup returns CDR1 MDHEN and CDR2 SYDVKM. V dropped 3 bases and J dropped 0 bases, with 9 bases sitting between them. The CDR3 totals 15 residues. The CDR3 coding sequence is TGTGCCAGCAGTTTGGGGCTGAATAGCAATCAGCCCCAGCATTTT. Its protein is CASSLGLNSNQPQHF.

The chain employs TRBV10-3 and TRBJ1-5; 7 bases fit TRBD1. After removal of 10 bases from V and 0 bases from J, the junction contained 6 bases not matched to a gene. The CDR3 totals 14 residues. Looked up from germline, CDR1 is ENHRY and CDR2 is SYGVKD. In nucleotides, the CDR3 is TGTGCCAGCCAGACAGGGAATAGCAATCAGCCCCAGCATTTT. Translating it yields CASQTGNSNQPQHF.

The chain links TRBV7-8 to TRBJ1-1; D may be TRBD1 (5 bases). Trimming removed 1 base from V and 0 bases from J, with 12 bases in between. There are 16 residues in the CDR3. Looked up from germline, CDR1 is SGHVS and CDR2 is FQNEAQ. The chain's CDR3 is CASSLGQIRMNTEAFF. CDR3 bases: TGTGCCAGCAGCTTAGGACAGATTAGAATGAACACTGAAGCTTTCTTT.

V usage is TRBV2 and J usage is TRBJ2-2; D is unresolved. This CDR3 has 13 residues. CDR1 and CDR2 from the germline V gene are SNHLY and FYNNEI. The germline V and J ends were trimmed by 9 bases and 2 bases, with 10 bases remaining between them. CDR3 protein: CASFSINTGELFF. DNA for the CDR3: TGTGCCAGTTTCTCTATTAACACCGGGGAGCTGTTTTTT.

The chain carries TRBV2 and TRBJ1-1, with TRBD1 matching 7 bases. This CDR3 has 17 residues. Trimming took 0 bases from V and 4 from J; bases not matched to a gene: 11. The germline gives CDR1 SNHLY, CDR2 FYNNEI. The CDR3 loop is CASSEALLRQGGTEAFF. The CDR3 DNA reads as TGTGCCAGCAGTGAAGCGCTTTTAAGACAGGGCGGCACTGAAGCTTTCTTT. The whole variable domain, remainder taken from reference TRBV2 and TRBJ1-1, is EPEVTQTPSHQVTQMGQEVILRCVPISNHLYFYWYRQILGQKVEFLVSFYNNEISEKSEIFDDQFSVERPDGSNFTLKIRSTKLEDSAMYFCASSEALLRQGGTEAFFGQGTRLTVV.

The gene calls are TRBV11-2 and TRBJ1-3; the D gene is possibly TRBD1 (5 bases). Germline CDR1 reads SGHAT; CDR2 reads FQNNGV. The CDR3 spans 14 residues. The V and J ends lost 5 bases and 0 bases respectively, with 8 bases between them. CDR3 nucleotide sequence: TGTGCCAGCAGCGGCGGGGGCTCTGGAAACACCATATATTTT. This codes for CASSGGGSGNTIYF.

The V gene is TRBV9, the J gene TRBJ2-1; possible D gene TRBD2, 6 bases. Per germline, CDR1 SGDLS and CDR2 YYNGEE. V was trimmed by 6 bases and J by 3 bases, leaving 16 bases between them. The CDR3 runs to 15 residues. CDR3 region: CASTPSPAGYNEQFF. CDR3 DNA: TGTGCCAGCACCCCCTCCCCAGCGGGCTACAATGAGCAGTTCTTC. Combining the CDR3 with reference TRBV9 and TRBJ2-1 gives the whole variable domain DSGVTQTPKHLITATGQRVTLRCSPRSGDLSVYWYQQSLDQGLQFLIQYYNGEERAKGNILERFSAQQFPDLHSELNLSSLELGDSALYFCASTPSPAGYNEQFFGPGTRLTVL.

This clone was counted only a few times. The rearrangement joins TRBV2 to TRBJ1-3; tentatively, D is TRBD1 (5 bases). The germline CDR1 and CDR2 sequences are SNHLY and FYNNEI. Between the trimmed V and J ends, which lost 7 bases and 0 bases, there was a span of 7 bases. The CDR3 is made up of 13 amino acids. The CDR3, as DNA: TGTGCCAGCAAGGGGATCTCTGGAAACACCATATATTTT. Translated, it gives CASKGISGNTIYF.

A few counts support this clone. This sequence joins TRBV5-4 and TRBJ2-5; 12 bases are a match to TRBD1. CDR3 length: 17 amino acids. CDR1 SGHNT and CDR2 YYREEE come from the germline V gene (reference sequence). V dropped 4 bases and J dropped 5; count of bases not matched to a gene: 12. The CDR3 nucleotides are TGTGCCAGCAGCAGTACCGGGACAGGGGGCGTCCGGGAGACCCAGTACTTC. Its translation: CASSSTGTGGVRETQYF. Full variable domain (rest looked up from reference TRBV5-4 and TRBJ2-5): ETGVTQSPTHLIKTRGQQVTLRCSSQSGHNTVSWYQQALGQGPQFIFQYYREEENGRGNFPPRFSGLQFPNYSSELNVNALELDDSALYLCASSSTGTGGVRETQYFGPGTRLLVL.

This chain links TRBV19 with TRBJ1-1; no clear D. The V and J ends lost 6 bases and 10 bases respectively, with 15 bases between them. From germline, CDR1 is LNHDA and CDR2 SQIVND (reference sequence). CDR3 size: 12 residues. CDR3 bases: TGTGCCAGTAGGACTATACAGTTGAGAGCTTTCTTT. This gives the protein CASRTIQLRAFF.

This clone was seen just once. The chain employs TRBV14 and TRBJ2-7, with D maybe TRBD1 (5 bases). Germline V CDR1 and CDR2: SGHDN, FVKESK. V lost 0 bases and J lost 2, with 5 bases in between. The CDR3 covers 13 residues. This CDR3 is CASSQETAYEQYF. The CDR3 DNA is TGTGCCAGCAGCCAAGAGACAGCCTACGAGCAGTACTTC.